This TCR beta chain was sequenced during a study of control samples from healthy donors and cancer patients. Measured with immunoSEQ multiplex PCR; TCRdb has only the in-frame clones, and not every one. The sample comprises some 130,000 clones, around 90% of which are singletons, and 5.5% rests with the top ten. What was sequenced was blood. This receptor was taken from a man aged 18 to 29 in good health.

The CDR3 DNA reads as TGCAGCGTTGGACGGTCTAACAATGAAAAACTGTTTTTT. This translates into CSVGRSNNEKLFF. This chain connects TRBV29-1 to TRBJ1-4; no firm D call. V gave up 4 bases and J gave up 5 bases, with 11 bases separating them. Germline V gives CDR1 SQVTM, CDR2 ANQGSEA. The CDR3 spans 13 residues.